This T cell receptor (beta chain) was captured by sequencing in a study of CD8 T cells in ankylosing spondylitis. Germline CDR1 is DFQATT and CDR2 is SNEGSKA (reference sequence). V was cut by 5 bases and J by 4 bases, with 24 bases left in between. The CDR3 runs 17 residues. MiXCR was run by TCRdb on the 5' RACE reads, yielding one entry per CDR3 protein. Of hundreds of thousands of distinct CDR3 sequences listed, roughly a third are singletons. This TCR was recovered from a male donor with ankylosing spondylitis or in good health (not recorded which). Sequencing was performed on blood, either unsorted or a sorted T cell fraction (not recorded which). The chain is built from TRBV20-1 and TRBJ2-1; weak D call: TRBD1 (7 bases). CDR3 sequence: CSAPGAGRGVLYNEQFF. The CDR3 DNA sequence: TGCAGTGCTCCCGGGGCGGGCAGGGGGGTTCTTTACAATGAGCAGTTCTTC.